What follows are 21 T cell receptor beta chains derived from one specimen sequenced in a study of shared clonotypes between healthy human individuals (dated by TCRdb to 2020 to 2022). The library was produced with the immunoSEQ multiplex PCR assay. TCRdb took over this immuneACCESS table, retaining in-frame rearrangements with V and J assigned. Such tables are incomplete; in checked studies, under half of the missing clones stem from an unresolved V gene, and the remainder is unexplained. This sample lists 300,000 to 400,000 clones; about 74% were detected once. About a tenth of the sample is held by the ten biggest clonotypes. Specimen: memory CD4+ T cells sorted from blood. What the cell subset or site label conveys for this sample: CD45RA-negative fraction. These receptors came from a man in his thirties or forties in good health.

The table lists this clone with many counts. V usage is TRBV27 and J usage is TRBJ2-7; D perhaps matches TRBD2 (6 bases). CDR3 length: 15 residues. Per germline, CDR1 MNHEY and CDR2 SMNVEV (reference sequence). V dropped 4 bases and J dropped 2 bases, with 15 bases sitting between them. The CDR3 reads CASSSYGEDTYEQYF. As DNA, the CDR3 is TGTGCCAGCAGTTCTTACGGGGAGGATACCTACGAGCAGTACTTC.

The chain employs TRBV5-1 and TRBJ2-2, with 8 bases identical to TRBD1. Germline-derived CDR1 and CDR2 are SGHRS and YFSETQ. CDR3 length: 15 residues. V lost 7 bases and J lost 1; bases outside the gene matches: 6. The CDR3 coding sequence is TGCGCCAGCGCACGGGACAGGCAGAACACCGGGGAGCTGTTTTTT. This codes for CASARDRQNTGELFF.

This chain links TRBV14 with TRBJ1-5; no reliable D call. CDR3 size: 13 residues. Deletions cut 2 bases from V and 1 base from J, with 3 bases between. Germline CDR1 and CDR2: SGHDN and FVKESK. The CDR3 DNA reads as TGTGCCAGCAGCCAATTCAGCAATCAGCCCCAGCATTTT. This codes for CASSQFSNQPQHF.

Only a few counts were recorded for this clone. Additional DNA sequences in this sample encode the identical CDR3. This CDR3 is CSARGYNEQFF. The CDR3 bases are TGCAGTGCTAGAGGTTACAATGAGCAGTTCTTC. V is TRBV20-1 and J is TRBJ2-1; no reliable D call. With 1 base removed from V and 4 bases from J, the gap between germline ends came to 2 bases. Germline CDR1 reads DFQATT; CDR2 reads SNEGSKA (reference sequence). CDR3 length: 11 residues.

The V and J genes are TRBV11-2 and TRBJ1-1; the D gene is possibly TRBD1 (5 bases). This CDR3 is built from 14 residues. V lost 5 bases to trimming and J lost 6 bases, with 16 bases between them. The germline gives CDR1 SGHAT, CDR2 FQNNGV. The CDR3 coding sequence is TGTGCCAGCAGCCTATACGGGCTGGGACCTGAAGCTTTCTTT. Translating it yields CASSLYGLGPEAFF.

This chain connects TRBV10-1 to TRBJ2-3; D call uncertain. The CDR3 consists of 16 residues. The germline gives CDR1 WNHNN, CDR2 SYGVQD (reference sequence). With 5 bases removed from V and 2 bases from J, the gap between germline ends came to 17 bases. CDR3 nucleotide sequence: TGCGCCAGCAGTAGAGACCCCGGTGTCAACACAGATACGCAGTATTTT. This translates into CASSRDPGVNTDTQYF.

This sequence joins TRBV11-2 and TRBJ2-2, with 8 positions matching TRBD2. CDR3 length: 16 amino acids. Trimming took 2 bases from V and 5 from J; bases not matched to a gene: 7. Germline CDR1 SGHAT, CDR2 FQNNGV. CDR3 nucleotides: TGTGCCAGCAGCTTACTCCCGGGAGGGCAAACCGGGGAGCTGTTTTTT. This gives the protein CASSLLPGGQTGELFF.

This clone was detected only once. This rearrangement joins TRBV19 to TRBJ2-5, with D possibly called TRBD1 or TRBD2 (5 bases each). Trimming removed 9 bases at V and 4 bases at J, with 6 bases between. Germline V gene sequence: CDR1 LNHDA, CDR2 SQIVND (reference sequence). CDR3 size: 10 residues. As DNA, the CDR3 is TGTGCCAGGGGACGAGAGACCCAGTACTTC. Translating it yields CARGRETQYF.

The CDR3 DNA reads TGTGCCAGCAGCTTCGGTTGGGGGGCCCTTGAGACCCAGTACTTC. This encodes CASSFGWGALETQYF. The J gene is TRBJ2-5, the V gene TRBV5-4; D might be TRBD1 or TRBD2, each matching 6 bases. Trimming removed 2 bases from V and 5 bases from J, with 16 bases in between. Looked up from germline, CDR1 is SGHNT and CDR2 is YYREEE (reference sequence). CDR3 length: 15 amino acids.

The V call is TRBV28, the J call TRBJ1-2; 9 bases are shared with TRBD1. This CDR3 contains 13 residues. V dropped 7 bases and J dropped 5; count of bases not matched to a gene: 5. Germline-derived CDR1 and CDR2 are MDHEN and SYDVKM. The CDR3 here is CASTDRGRYGYTF. The CDR3 nucleotides are TGTGCCAGCACGGACAGGGGACGGTATGGCTACACCTTC.

The chain joins TRBV5-1 to TRBJ2-1; 7 bases match TRBD2. Germline CDR1 is SGHRS and CDR2 is YFSETQ. The length of the CDR3 is 15 residues. V shed 10 bases and J 4 bases; nucleotides not matched to a gene: 14. CDR3 bases: TGCGCCTCTCGGGACGGACTAGTACCTTACAATGAGCAGTTCTTC. Translated, it gives CASRDGLVPYNEQFF.

The chain joins TRBV5-1 to TRBJ1-2; no definite D call. The CDR3 is 14 residues long. Per germline, CDR1 SGHRS and CDR2 YFSETQ. V was clipped by 6 bases and J by 8 bases, with 20 bases between them. Written as DNA, the CDR3 is TGCGCCAGCACTGTCTCTTCCGCCAATGTCGGCTACACCTTC. This translates into CASTVSSANVGYTF.

The J gene is TRBJ2-1, the V gene TRBV4-1; TRBD1 is a possible D gene (6 bases). The CDR3 loop spans 16 amino acids. V was shortened by 0 bases and J by 9 bases, with 18 bases between the two germline ends. Per germline, CDR1 MGHRA and CDR2 YSYEKL. The CDR3 loop reads CASSQDTTGAYGEQFF. CDR3 nucleotide sequence: TGCGCCAGCAGCCAAGATACGACAGGAGCTTACGGTGAGCAGTTCTTC.

The chain uses TRBV6-1 and TRBJ2-1; D tentatively fits TRBD1 or TRBD2 (6 bases each). V was clipped by 5 bases and J by 5 bases, with 13 bases between them. Germline V gene data show CDR1 as MNHNS and CDR2 as SASEGT. This CDR3 has 14 residues. The CDR3 DNA follows: TGTGCCAGCAGTAGGAGGGGGAGAGACAATGAGCAGTTCTTC. Translation gives CASSRRGRDNEQFF.

The chain has TRBV5-1 and TRBJ2-1; 11 bases line up with TRBD2. This CDR3 is 15 amino acids long. V trimming: 4 bases; J trimming: 4 bases; junction bases outside the gene matches: 4. Germline CDR1 reads SGHRS; CDR2 reads YFSETQ. DNA for the CDR3: TGCGCCAGCAGCCGCGGGACTAGCGGTTACAATGAGCAGTTCTTC. Protein sequence: CASSRGTSGYNEQFF.

This clone occurred a few times. This chain uses TRBV19 with TRBJ1-2, with TRBD1 as a possible D gene (5 bases). This CDR3 comprises 11 residues. V dropped 8 bases and J dropped 4 bases, with 8 bases sitting between them. Per the germline V gene, CDR1 is LNHDA and CDR2 is SQIVND (reference sequence). CDR3 loop: CASGGTYGYTF. The CDR3, as DNA: TGTGCCAGTGGCGGGACCTATGGCTACACCTTC. Drawing the rest from reference TRBV19 and TRBJ1-2, the complete variable domain is DGGITQSPKYLFRKEGQNVTLSCEQNLNHDAMYWYRQDPGQGLRLIYYSQIVNDFQKGDIAEGYSVSREKKESFPLTVTSAQKNPTAFYLCASGGTYGYTFGSGTRLTVV.

The chain combines TRBV7-9 with TRBJ2-4; possible D gene TRBD2, 6 bases. The CDR3 is 13 amino acids. The V and J ends lost 5 bases and 9 bases respectively, with 14 bases between them. Germline assignment: CDR1 SEHNR and CDR2 FQNEAQ (reference sequence). CDR3 loop: CASSTGGFIIQYF. CDR3 nucleotides: TGTGCCAGCAGCACCGGAGGGTTTATCATTCAGTACTTC.

CDR3 bases: TGTGCCAGTAGTGCGGACGCCAGGACTGAAGCTTTCTTT. As protein: CASSADARTEAFF. The chain has TRBV19 and TRBJ1-1; D gene ambiguous. Germline CDR1 and CDR2: LNHDA and SQIVND (reference sequence). The ends were cut back, 5 bases at V and 5 bases at J, with 12 bases in the middle. The CDR3 is 13 amino acids.

This chain uses TRBV5-1 with TRBJ1-4; D possibly corresponds to TRBD1 (5 bases). Germline loops: CDR1 SGHRS, CDR2 YFSETQ. The CDR3 runs to 14 residues. Trimming took off 4 bases at V and 8 bases at J, with 15 bases between the two ends. The DNA of the CDR3 is TGCGCCAGCAGCCCGCCGGGACTCTCAGAAAAACTGTTTTTT. Residues: CASSPPGLSEKLFF.

The chain combines TRBV7-9 with TRBJ1-1; the D is unclear. From germline, CDR1 is SEHNR and CDR2 FQNEAQ (reference sequence). Deletions cut 3 bases from V and 5 bases from J, with 10 bases between. The CDR3 runs 13 residues. The DNA for the CDR3 is TGTGCCAGCAGCTTCACGGGCCCGACTGAAGCTTTCTTT. Residues: CASSFTGPTEAFF.

This clone has more than one count but fewer than ten. The V call is TRBV2, the J call TRBJ1-5; 8 nucleotides align to TRBD1. V lost 8 bases to trimming and J lost 2 bases; unmatched junction nucleotides: 5. The CDR3 contains 14 residues. CDR1 SNHLY and CDR2 FYNNEI come from the germline V gene. The CDR3 DNA sequence: TGTGCCAGCGGGAAGGACAGGGGCAATCAGCCCCAGCATTTT. Protein product: CASGKDRGNQPQHF.